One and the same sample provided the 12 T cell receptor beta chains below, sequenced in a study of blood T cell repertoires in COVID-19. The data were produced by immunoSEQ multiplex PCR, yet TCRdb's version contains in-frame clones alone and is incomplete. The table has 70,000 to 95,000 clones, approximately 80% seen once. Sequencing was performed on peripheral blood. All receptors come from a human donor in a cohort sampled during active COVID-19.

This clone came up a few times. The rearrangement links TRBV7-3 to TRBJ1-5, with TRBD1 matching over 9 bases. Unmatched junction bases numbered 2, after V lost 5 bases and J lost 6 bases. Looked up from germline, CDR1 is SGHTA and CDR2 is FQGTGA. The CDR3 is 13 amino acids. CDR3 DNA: TGTGCCAGCAGCATGGACAGGGGTCAGCCCCAGCATTTT. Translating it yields CASSMDRGQPQHF.

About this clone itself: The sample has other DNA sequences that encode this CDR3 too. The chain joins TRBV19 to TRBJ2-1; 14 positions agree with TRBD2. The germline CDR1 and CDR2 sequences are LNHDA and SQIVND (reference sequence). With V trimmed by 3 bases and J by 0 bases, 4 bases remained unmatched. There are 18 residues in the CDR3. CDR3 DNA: TGTGCCAGTAGTATTCGACTAGCGGGGGGGAGCTCCTACAATGAGCAGTTCTTC. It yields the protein CASSIRLAGGSSYNEQFF.

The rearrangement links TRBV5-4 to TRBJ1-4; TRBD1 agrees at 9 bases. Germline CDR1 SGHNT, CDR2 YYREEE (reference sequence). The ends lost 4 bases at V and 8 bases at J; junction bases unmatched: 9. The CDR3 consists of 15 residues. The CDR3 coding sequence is TGTGCCAGCAGCCGCCGGGGACAGGGCGTCGAAAAACTGTTTTTT. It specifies CASSRRGQGVEKLFF.

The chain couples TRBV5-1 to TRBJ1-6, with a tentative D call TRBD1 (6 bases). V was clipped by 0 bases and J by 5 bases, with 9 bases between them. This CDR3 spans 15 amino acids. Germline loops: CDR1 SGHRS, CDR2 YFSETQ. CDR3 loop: CASSLVGQNNSPLHF. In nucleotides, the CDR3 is TGCGCCAGCAGCTTGGTGGGACAAAATAATTCACCCCTCCACTTT.

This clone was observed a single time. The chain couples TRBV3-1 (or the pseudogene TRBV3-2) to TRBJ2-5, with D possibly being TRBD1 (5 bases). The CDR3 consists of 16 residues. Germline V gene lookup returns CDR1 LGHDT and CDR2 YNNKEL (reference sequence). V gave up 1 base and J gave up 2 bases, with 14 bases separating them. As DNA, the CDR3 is TGTGCCAGCAGCCAAGCTAGGACACCGCAACAAGAGACCCAGTACTTC. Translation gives CASSQARTPQQETQYF.

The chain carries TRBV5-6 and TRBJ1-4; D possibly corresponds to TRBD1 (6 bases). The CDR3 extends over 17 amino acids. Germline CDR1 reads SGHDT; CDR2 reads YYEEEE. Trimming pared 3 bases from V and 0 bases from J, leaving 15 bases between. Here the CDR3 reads CASSWGPTPATNEKLFF. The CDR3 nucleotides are TGTGCCAGCAGCTGGGGGCCCACACCTGCAACTAATGAAAAACTGTTTTTT.

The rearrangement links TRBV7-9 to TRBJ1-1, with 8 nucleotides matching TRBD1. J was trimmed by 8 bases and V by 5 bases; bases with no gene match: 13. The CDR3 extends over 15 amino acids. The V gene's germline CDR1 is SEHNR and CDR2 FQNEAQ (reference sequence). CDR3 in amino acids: CASSTRQGTQLEAFF. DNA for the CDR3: TGTGCCAGCAGCACCAGACAGGGGACCCAACTAGAAGCTTTCTTT.

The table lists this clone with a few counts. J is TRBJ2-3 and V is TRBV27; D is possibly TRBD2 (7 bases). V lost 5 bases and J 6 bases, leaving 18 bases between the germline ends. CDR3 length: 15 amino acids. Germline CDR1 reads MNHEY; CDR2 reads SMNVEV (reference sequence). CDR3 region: CASSTREKGGDTQYF. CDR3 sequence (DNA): TGTGCCAGCAGTACCCGCGAGAAGGGGGGGGATACGCAGTATTTT.

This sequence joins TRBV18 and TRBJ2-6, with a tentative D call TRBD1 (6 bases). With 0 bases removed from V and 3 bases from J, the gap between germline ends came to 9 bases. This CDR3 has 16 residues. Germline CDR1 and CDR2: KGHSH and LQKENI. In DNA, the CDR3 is TGTGCCAGCTCACCACCTAGACAGGTTGGGGCCAACGTCCTGACTTTC. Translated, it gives CASSPPRQVGANVLTF.

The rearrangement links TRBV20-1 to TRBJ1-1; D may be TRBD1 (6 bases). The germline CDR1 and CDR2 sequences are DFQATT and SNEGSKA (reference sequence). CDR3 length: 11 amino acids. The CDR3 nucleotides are TGCAGCGCGAGGGGGGACTATGAAGCTTTCTTT. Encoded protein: CSARGDYEAFF.

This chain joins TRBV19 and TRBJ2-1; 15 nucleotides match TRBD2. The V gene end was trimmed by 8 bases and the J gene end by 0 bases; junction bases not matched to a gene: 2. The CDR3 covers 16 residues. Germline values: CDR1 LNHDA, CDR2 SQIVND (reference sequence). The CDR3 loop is CASGLAGGSSYNEQFF. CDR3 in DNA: TGTGCCAGTGGACTAGCGGGGGGGAGCTCCTACAATGAGCAGTTCTTC.

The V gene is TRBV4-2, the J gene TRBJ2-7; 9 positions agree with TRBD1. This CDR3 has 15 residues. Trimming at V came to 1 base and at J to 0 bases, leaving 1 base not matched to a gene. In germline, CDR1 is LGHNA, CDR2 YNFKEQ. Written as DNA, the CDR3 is TGTGCCAGCAGCCAAGCGGGACAGGGCTCCTACGAGCAGTACTTC. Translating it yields CASSQAGQGSYEQYF.